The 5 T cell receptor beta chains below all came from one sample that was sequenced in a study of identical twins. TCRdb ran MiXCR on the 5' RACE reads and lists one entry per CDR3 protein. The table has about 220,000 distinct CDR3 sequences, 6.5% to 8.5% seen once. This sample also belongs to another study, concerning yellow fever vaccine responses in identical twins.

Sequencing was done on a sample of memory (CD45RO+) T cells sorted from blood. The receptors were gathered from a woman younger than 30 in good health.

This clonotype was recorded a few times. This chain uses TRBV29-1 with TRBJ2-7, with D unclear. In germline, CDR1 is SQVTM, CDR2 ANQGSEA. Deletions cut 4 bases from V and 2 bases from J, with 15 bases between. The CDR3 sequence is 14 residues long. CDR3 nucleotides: TGCAGCGTTGGGGGTGGGCTAGACCCCTACGAGCAGTACTTC. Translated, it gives CSVGGGLDPYEQYF.

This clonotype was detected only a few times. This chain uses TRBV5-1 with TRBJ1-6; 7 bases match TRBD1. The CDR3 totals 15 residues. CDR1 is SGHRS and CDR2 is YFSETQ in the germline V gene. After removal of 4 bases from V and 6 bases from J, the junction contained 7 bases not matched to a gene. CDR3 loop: CASSLGTASNSPLHF. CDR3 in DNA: TGCGCCAGCAGCCTTGGGACAGCAAGTAATTCACCCCTCCACTTT.

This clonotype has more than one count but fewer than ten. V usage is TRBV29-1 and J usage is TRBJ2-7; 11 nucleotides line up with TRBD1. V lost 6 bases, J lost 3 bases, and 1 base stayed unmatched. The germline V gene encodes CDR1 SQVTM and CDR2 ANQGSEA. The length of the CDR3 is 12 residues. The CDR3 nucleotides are TGCAGCGTGGGGACAGGGGGCTACGAGCAGTACTTC. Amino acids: CSVGTGGYEQYF.

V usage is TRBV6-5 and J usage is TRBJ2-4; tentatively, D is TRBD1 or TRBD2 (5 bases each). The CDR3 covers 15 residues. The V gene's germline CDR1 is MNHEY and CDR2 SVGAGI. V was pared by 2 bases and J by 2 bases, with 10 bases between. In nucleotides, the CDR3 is TGTGCCAGCAGTTACAAGCAGGGACCCAAAAACATTCAGTACTTC. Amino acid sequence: CASSYKQGPKNIQYF.

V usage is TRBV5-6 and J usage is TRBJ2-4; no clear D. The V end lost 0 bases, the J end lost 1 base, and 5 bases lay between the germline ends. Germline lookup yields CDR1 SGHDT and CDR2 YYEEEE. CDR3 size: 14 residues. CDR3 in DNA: TGTGCCAGCAGCTTGGCCAGGGCCAAAAACATTCAGTACTTC. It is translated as CASSLARAKNIQYF.